These 32 T cell receptor beta chains were sequenced from one sample in a study of cytomegalovirus exposure and HLA in healthy donors. PCR amplification relied on 60 Vbeta primers (plus 13 Jbeta primers). Profiling relied on immunoSEQ multiplex PCR, and the TCRdb table lists in-frame clones only, not all of them. The repertoire includes nearly 300,000 clones, roughly 89% of them detected once, and about 4% sits in the top ten. Sequenced sample: PBMCs. These TCRs come from a man aged 35-49 years in good health and CMV-seropositive.

The V gene is TRBV27, the J gene TRBJ2-7; tentative D call: TRBD2 (6 bases). Trimming took 0 bases from V and 6 from J, leaving 15 bases between them. This CDR3 has 15 residues. Germline values: CDR1 MNHEY, CDR2 SMNVEV (reference sequence). The CDR3 loop is CASSLSGGTRGEQYF. CDR3 sequence (DNA): TGTGCCAGCAGTTTATCGGGAGGCACCAGAGGCGAGCAGTACTTC.

This rearrangement joins TRBV27 to TRBJ2-3; TRBD2 matches at 9 bases. There are 14 residues in the CDR3. Per the germline V gene, CDR1 is MNHEY and CDR2 is SMNVEV (reference sequence). The J segment lost 4 bases and the V segment lost 6 bases, leaving 5 bases of the junction unmatched. CDR3: CASRGLARADTQYF. The CDR3 coding sequence is TGTGCCAGCAGGGGACTAGCCAGAGCAGATACGCAGTATTTT.

The V gene is TRBV6-6, the J gene TRBJ1-4; no clear D gene. The CDR3 covers 14 residues. Germline CDR1 reads MNHNY; CDR2 reads SVGAGI (reference sequence). The V and J ends lost 7 bases and 3 bases respectively, with 12 bases between them. CDR3 protein: CASTLESANEKLFF. The CDR3 nucleotides are TGTGCCAGCACCTTAGAGTCGGCTAATGAAAAACTGTTTTTT.

The V gene is TRBV7-9, the J gene TRBJ2-3; 9 nucleotides align to TRBD2. This CDR3 is 14 amino acids long. The V gene's germline CDR1 is SEHNR and CDR2 FQNEAQ (reference sequence). Trimming at V came to 3 bases and at J to 6 bases, leaving 4 bases not matched to a gene. Here the CDR3 reads CASSLREGYDTQYF. CDR3 nucleotides: TGTGCCAGCAGCTTGCGGGAGGGTTATGATACGCAGTATTTT.

This clone was counted once. This sequence joins TRBV27 and TRBJ1-5; 7 positions match TRBD1. The CDR3 runs 13 residues. Per the germline V gene, CDR1 is MNHEY and CDR2 is SMNVEV (reference sequence). The V segment lost 6 bases and the J segment 6 bases; nucleotides outside the gene matches: 5. CDR3 DNA: TGTGCCAGCAGCCAAACAGGGGCTCAGCCCCAGCATTTT. This gives the protein CASSQTGAQPQHF.

V gene TRBV11-3 combines with J gene TRBJ2-1; 8 bases line up with TRBD1. The J segment lost 5 bases and the V segment lost 5 bases, leaving 8 bases of the junction unmatched. This CDR3 is 15 amino acids long. Per the germline V gene, CDR1 is SGHNT and CDR2 is YENEEA. CDR3 residues: CASSQGQGADNEQFF. CDR3 in DNA: TGTGCCAGCAGCCAGGGGCAGGGGGCCGACAATGAGCAGTTCTTC.

The chain combines TRBV9 with TRBJ2-1, with D tentatively TRBD2 (6 bases). The length of the CDR3 is 13 residues. CDR1 and CDR2 from the germline V gene are SGDLS and YYNGEE. Trimming shortened V by 3 bases and J by 3 bases, and 7 bases separated the two germline ends. This chain's CDR3 is CASSGGIYNEQFF. In nucleotides, the CDR3 is TGTGCCAGCAGCGGCGGGATCTACAATGAGCAGTTCTTC.

This chain uses TRBV7-2 with TRBJ2-1; possible D gene TRBD2, 6 bases. CDR3 length: 15 residues. The ends were cut back, 5 bases at V and 4 bases at J, with 15 bases in the middle. The germline CDR1 and CDR2 sequences are SGHTA and FQGNSA. The CDR3 region is CASSRGSTRYNEQFF. The CDR3 DNA reads as TGTGCCAGCAGCCGGGGCTCGACTAGGTACAATGAGCAGTTCTTC.

CDR3 region: CASSLLSGENNNEQFF. The CDR3 DNA is TGTGCCAGCAGTCTGTTGTCGGGGGAGAATAACAATGAGCAGTTCTTC. The chain uses TRBV28 and TRBJ2-1, with TRBD2 as a possible D gene (6 bases). The CDR3 is made up of 16 amino acids. Germline lookup yields CDR1 MDHEN and CDR2 SYDVKM. Deletions cut 5 bases from V and 5 bases from J, with 19 bases between.

The rearrangement joins TRBV7-2 to TRBJ2-3, with 7 bases aligning to TRBD2. V gave up 4 bases and J gave up 6 bases; unmatched junction bases: 7. Germline CDR1 SGHTA, CDR2 FQGNSA. This CDR3 comprises 14 residues. CDR3 residues: CASSSGTIPDTQYF. DNA of the CDR3: TGTGCCAGCAGCTCTGGGACTATCCCCGATACGCAGTATTTT.

The genes are TRBV6-5 and TRBJ1-2; 9 bases are a match to TRBD1. CDR1 MNHEY and CDR2 SVGAGI come from the germline V gene. This CDR3 is built from 16 residues. The junction had 9 bases not matched to a gene; V was cut back by 0 bases and J by 7 bases. CDR3 coding DNA: TGTGCCAGCAGTTACTCGAATTGGGACAGGGTGGGTGGCTACACCTTC. This codes for CASSYSNWDRVGGYTF.

The chain links TRBV6-5 to TRBJ1-2; possible D gene TRBD1, 5 bases. Germline loops: CDR1 MNHEY, CDR2 SVGAGI. The CDR3 has 14 residues. V lost 6 bases and J lost 8, with 19 bases in between. The CDR3 DNA reads TGTGCCAGCAGAACCCATCGGGGGGGAAACGGCTACACCTTC. This gives the protein CASRTHRGGNGYTF.

The genes are TRBV11-2 and TRBJ1-1; tentative D call: TRBD1 (5 bases). V shed 5 bases and J shed 5 bases, with 12 bases lying between them. This CDR3 is built from 13 residues. Germline loops: CDR1 SGHAT, CDR2 FQNNGV. The CDR3 loop is CASSGAYGTEAFF. The CDR3 region has the DNA TGTGCCAGCAGCGGGGCGTATGGGACTGAAGCTTTCTTT.

This chain uses TRBV19 with TRBJ1-4, with D hard to call. The V gene's germline CDR1 is LNHDA and CDR2 SQIVND (reference sequence). V shed 5 bases and J shed 0 bases, with 7 bases lying between them. The CDR3 sequence is 14 residues long. The CDR3 reads CASSHVATNEKLFF. The CDR3 nucleotides are TGTGCCAGTAGTCATGTAGCAACTAATGAAAAACTGTTTTTT.

This chain links TRBV9 with TRBJ2-2, with a tentative D call TRBD2 (6 bases). Trimming cost V 4 bases and J 3 bases, with 13 bases left between them. Per germline, CDR1 SGDLS and CDR2 YYNGEE. The CDR3 covers 15 residues. The CDR3 DNA is TGTGCCAGCAGCCCCCGACTAGTAGACACCGGGGAGCTGTTTTTT. The encoded protein is CASSPRLVDTGELFF.

V is TRBV2 and J is TRBJ2-1; D remains unclear. Trimming removed 0 bases at V and 0 bases at J, with 6 bases between. The V gene's germline CDR1 is SNHLY and CDR2 FYNNEI. The CDR3 runs to 15 residues. The CDR3, as DNA: TGTGCCAGCAGTGAAGCTTTCAGCTCCTACAATGAGCAGTTCTTC. Protein sequence: CASSEAFSSYNEQFF.

A few counts support this clone. The chain carries TRBV5-5 and TRBJ2-1, with TRBD2 identical over 10 bases. V trimming: 4 bases; J trimming: 5 bases; junction bases outside the gene matches: 12. The CDR3 sequence is 17 residues long. The germline V gene has CDR1 SGHKS and CDR2 YYEKEE (reference sequence). The CDR3 DNA follows: TGTGCCAGCAGCCCCCCTAGCGGGAGTATCAGTAACAATGAGCAGTTCTTC. It specifies CASSPPSGSISNNEQFF.

In the case of this clone: Other DNA sequences in this sample translate to the same CDR3. The chain links TRBV5-4 to TRBJ2-3, with 9 nucleotides matching TRBD2. This CDR3 has 14 residues. Per germline, CDR1 SGHNT and CDR2 YYREEE (reference sequence). V gave up 3 bases and J gave up 1 base; unmatched junction bases: 0. The CDR3 sequence: CASSSSGGTDTQYF. For the CDR3, the DNA is TGTGCCAGCAGCTCTAGCGGGGGCACAGATACGCAGTATTTT.

V and J are TRBV11-2 and TRBJ2-7; TRBD1 matches 9 bases. J gave up 5 bases and V 5 bases, and 10 bases lay outside the gene matches. Germline lookup yields CDR1 SGHAT and CDR2 FQNNGV. This CDR3 spans 15 amino acids. CDR3 sequence: CASSRTQGAPHEQYF. CDR3 DNA: TGTGCCAGCAGCAGAACACAGGGGGCCCCCCACGAGCAGTACTTC.

V gene TRBV28 combines with J gene TRBJ1-3; tentatively, D is TRBD1 (5 bases). Germline-derived CDR1 and CDR2 are MDHEN and SYDVKM. Trimming removed 5 bases from V and 4 bases from J, with 15 bases in between. This CDR3 spans 15 amino acids. The CDR3 DNA reads TGTGCCAGCAGTCGCGCCGGGGGGTCCGGAAACACCATATATTTT. The encoded protein is CASSRAGGSGNTIYF. The variable domain in full, with the rest retrieved from reference TRBV28 and TRBJ1-3, is DVKVTQSSRYLVKRTGEKVFLECVQDMDHENMFWYRQDPGLGLRLIYFSYDVKMKEKGDIPEGYSVSREKKERFSLILESASTNQTSMYLCASSRAGGSGNTIYFGEGSWLTVV.

The chain couples TRBV5-1 to TRBJ2-2, with 12 positions matching TRBD1. The CDR3 runs to 15 residues. V lost 3 bases, J lost 6 bases, and 3 bases stayed unmatched. Germline V gene lookup returns CDR1 SGHRS and CDR2 YFSETQ. The CDR3: CASSWGQGAPGELFF. In DNA, the CDR3 is TGCGCCAGCAGCTGGGGACAGGGGGCCCCCGGGGAGCTGTTTTTT.

This sequence joins TRBV28 and TRBJ2-7; D is unclear. CDR1 is MDHEN and CDR2 is SYDVKM in the germline V gene. This CDR3 is 14 amino acids long. V shed 7 bases and J shed 1 base, with 14 bases lying between them. CDR3 bases: TGTGCCAGCAACGCAGGCCGCTGGTCCTACGAGCAGTACTTC. Translated, it gives CASNAGRWSYEQYF.

This clone has only one observation. CDR3 DNA: TGTGCCAGCAGCGTAACCGGGACAGGGCTGAACGAGCAGTACTTC. This sequence encodes CASSVTGTGLNEQYF. This chain uses TRBV7-9 with TRBJ2-7, with TRBD1 identical over 9 bases. V was clipped by 5 bases and J by 5 bases; unmatched bases: 10. Germline V gives CDR1 SEHNR, CDR2 FQNEAQ (reference sequence). CDR3 length: 15 amino acids.

This rearrangement joins TRBV28 to TRBJ2-2; 14 bases align to TRBD2. With V trimmed by 3 bases and J by 4 bases, 13 bases remained unmatched. Germline V CDR1 and CDR2: MDHEN, SYDVKM. The CDR3 has 20 residues. CDR3 residues: CASSFAGLAGGLEGTGELFF. Here the CDR3 DNA reads TGTGCCAGCAGTTTCGCCGGACTAGCGGGAGGTCTTGAGGGCACCGGGGAGCTGTTTTTT.

V gene TRBV7-3 combines with J gene TRBJ2-1; TRBD1 matches 7 bases. Germline-derived CDR1 and CDR2 are SGHTA and FQGTGA. This CDR3 is built from 17 residues. The ends lost 3 bases at V and 0 bases at J; junction bases unmatched: 8. This chain's CDR3 is CASSLMLGGGSYNEQFF. CDR3 DNA: TGTGCCAGCAGCTTGATGCTAGGGGGCGGCTCCTACAATGAGCAGTTCTTC.

The V call is TRBV11-2, the J call TRBJ2-7; a weak D match, TRBD2 (6 bases). Germline V gene sequence: CDR1 SGHAT, CDR2 FQNNGV. There are 16 residues in the CDR3. V lost 0 bases to trimming and J lost 1 base, with 13 bases between them. CDR3 bases: TGTGCCAGCAGCTTAGATGAAGCGGGTTGGTCCTACGAGCAGTACTTC. This gives the protein CASSLDEAGWSYEQYF.

This clone was found many times. The chain recombines TRBV4-3 with TRBJ1-3, with a possible D match to TRBD1 (6 bases). This CDR3 spans 16 amino acids. Trimming cost V 4 bases and J 4 bases, with 17 bases left between them. Germline V gene sequence: CDR1 LGHNA, CDR2 YSLEER. The CDR3 loop is CASSREKQGAGNTIYF. CDR3 coding DNA: TGCGCCAGCAGCCGAGAAAAACAGGGCGCCGGAAACACCATATATTTT.

This chain joins TRBV30 and TRBJ1-6; D remains ambiguous. Germline CDR1 is GTSNPN and CDR2 is SVGIG (reference sequence). The CDR3 contains 12 residues. V lost 4 bases and J 10 bases, leaving 11 bases between the germline ends. This chain's CDR3 is CAWTLRNSPLHF. The CDR3 region has the DNA TGTGCCTGGACCCTCAGGAACTCACCCCTCCACTTT.

This chain links TRBV28 with TRBJ1-2, with D maybe TRBD1 (5 bases). Germline V gives CDR1 MDHEN, CDR2 SYDVKM. This CDR3 is built from 17 residues. V was pared by 3 bases and J by 2 bases, with 19 bases between. The CDR3 sequence: CASSFSFIQTGNYGYTF. The CDR3 DNA sequence: TGTGCCAGCAGTTTTTCTTTTATTCAAACAGGAAACTATGGCTACACCTTC.

The chain combines TRBV5-4 with TRBJ2-7, with D perhaps matching TRBD1 (6 bases). Germline CDR1 is SGHNT and CDR2 is YYREEE (reference sequence). CDR3 length: 15 residues. V lost 1 base, J lost 0 bases, and 11 bases lay in between. As DNA, the CDR3 is TGTGCCAGCAGCTTGAGCCAGGGGCCCTCCTACGAGCAGTACTTC. Translation: CASSLSQGPSYEQYF.

The chain joins TRBV4-3 to TRBJ1-1; 7 positions agree with TRBD1. Germline V gives CDR1 LGHNA, CDR2 YSLEER. The CDR3 runs 16 residues. With 2 bases clipped from V and 2 bases from J, the junction kept 8 bases outside the gene matches. The CDR3 loop is CASSQSAYRGNTEAFF. CDR3 coding DNA: TGCGCCAGCAGCCAATCAGCCTACAGGGGAAACACTGAAGCTTTCTTT.

This clone was seen only once. V is TRBV4-2 and J is TRBJ2-1; no definite D call. CDR1 LGHNA and CDR2 YNFKEQ come from the germline V gene. With 4 bases removed from V and 9 bases from J, the gap between germline ends came to 19 bases. The CDR3 runs 15 residues. The CDR3 protein is CASSRVVVKSSEQFF. The CDR3 bases are TGTGCCAGCAGCCGCGTCGTGGTTAAGTCGAGTGAGCAGTTCTTC.